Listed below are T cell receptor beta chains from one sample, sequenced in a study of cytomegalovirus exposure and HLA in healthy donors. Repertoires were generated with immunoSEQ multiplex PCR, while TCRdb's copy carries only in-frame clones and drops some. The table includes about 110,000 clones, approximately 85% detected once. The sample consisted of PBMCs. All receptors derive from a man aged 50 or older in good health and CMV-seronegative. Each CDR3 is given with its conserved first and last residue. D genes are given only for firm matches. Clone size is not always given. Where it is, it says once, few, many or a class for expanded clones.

CASSEDWEEGQPQHF TGTGCCAGCAGCGAGGACTGGGAGGAGGGTCAGCCCCAGCATTTT TRBV9 NA once TRBJ1-5
CACRRSDEQYF TGTGCCTGTCGCAGGTCTGACGAGCAGTACTTC TRBV30 NA NA TRBJ2-7
CASSFSNHQDTQYF TGTGCCAGCAGCTTCTCCAACCACCAGGATACGCAGTATTTT TRBV7-9 NA NA TRBJ2-3
CAWSGQKETQYF TGTGCCTGGAGCGGACAGAAAGAGACCCAGTACTTC TRBV30 NA NA TRBJ2-5
CASSFPQANEQFF TGTGCCAGCAGTTTCCCTCAGGCCAATGAGCAGTTCTTC TRBV6-1 NA few TRBJ2-1
CASRLLTGLYQPQHF TGTGCCAGCAGGCTCCTGACAGGGTTGTATCAGCCCCAGCATTTT TRBV9 TRBD1 NA TRBJ1-5
CASGPHERRDEKLFF TGTGCCAGCGGCCCACACGAGAGGAGGGATGAAAAACTGTTTTTT TRBV27 NA few TRBJ1-4
CASSQPGQGAGEQYF TGTGCCAGCAGCCAACCGGGACAGGGGGCAGGCGAGCAGTACTTC TRBV4-2 TRBD1 once TRBJ2-7
CASSLDGGRRDTQYF TGTGCCAGCAGCTTAGACGGAGGGCGGCGGGATACGCAGTATTTT TRBV11-2 NA NA TRBJ2-3
CASSDRDRGMNTEAFF TGCGCCAGCAGCGATAGGGACAGGGGGATGAACACTGAAGCTTTCTTT TRBV5-1 TRBD1 NA TRBJ1-1
CASTPLRQMNTEAFF TGTGCCAGCACCCCACTACGGCAGATGAACACTGAAGCTTTCTTT TRBV21-1 NA once TRBJ1-1
CASQGGRGSRTEAFF TGTGCCAGCCAAGGAGGGAGGGGGTCTCGCACTGAAGCTTTCTTT TRBV19 NA NA TRBJ1-1
CATSSGQGAPSGNTIYF TGTGCCACCAGCAGTGGCCAGGGGGCCCCTTCTGGAAACACCATATATTTT TRBV15 TRBD1 once TRBJ1-3
CASSLDRVGSPLHF TGTGCCAGCAGCCTGGACAGGGTAGGGTCACCCCTCCACTTT TRBV13 TRBD1 once TRBJ1-6
CASKRTNNEKLFF TGTGCCAGTAAAAGGACAAATAATGAAAAACTGTTTTTT TRBV19 NA NA TRBJ1-4
CASSTLARTGHGYTF TGTGCCAGTAGTACGCTAGCCCGGACAGGGCATGGCTACACCTTC TRBV19 TRBD1 NA TRBJ1-2
CSGGQGEKLFF TGCAGCGGGGGACAGGGGGAAAAACTGTTTTTT TRBV29-1 TRBD1 NA TRBJ1-4
CASSTPSGGGQETQYF TGCGCCAGCAGCACCCCTAGCGGCGGGGGCCAAGAGACCCAGTACTTC TRBV5-1 TRBD2 NA TRBJ2-5
CASSESGQGYSPLHF TGCGCCAGCAGTGAATCGGGACAGGGGTACTCACCCCTCCACTTT TRBV10-1 TRBD1 NA TRBJ1-6
CASSFLSGLETQYF TGTGCCAGCAGCTTCCTTAGCGGGCTAGAGACCCAGTACTTC TRBV7-2 TRBD2 NA TRBJ2-5
CASSVITGELFF TGTGCCAGCAGCGTAATCACCGGGGAGCTGTTTTTT TRBV11-2 NA NA TRBJ2-2
CASSTSGPFGGANVLTF TGTGCCAGCAGCACTAGCGGTCCCTTTGGTGGGGCCAACGTCCTGACTTTC TRBV21-1 NA NA TRBJ2-6
CASSSWGDNEKLFF TGTGCCAGCAGTTCGTGGGGGGACAATGAAAAACTGTTTTTT TRBV6-1 NA NA TRBJ1-4
CASSPIAGPNNEQFF TGTGCCAGCAGTCCTATAGCGGGGCCTAACAATGAGCAGTTCTTC TRBV6-6 TRBD2 few TRBJ2-1
CASSFRTGSYNEQFF TGTGCCAGCAGCTTCCGGACAGGGTCATACAATGAGCAGTTCTTC TRBV5-5 TRBD1 NA TRBJ2-1
CASSEGGTGVQETQYF TGTGCCAGCAGTGAAGGGGGGACAGGGGTACAAGAGACCCAGTACTTC TRBV6-1 TRBD1 NA TRBJ2-5
CASSSGTRPSYGYTF TGTGCCAGCAGCTCGGGGACAAGGCCCTCCTATGGCTACACCTTC TRBV5-4 NA NA TRBJ1-2
CAWSDWDREDTGELFF TGTGCCTGGAGTGACTGGGACAGGGAAGACACCGGGGAGCTGTTTTTT TRBV30 TRBD1 NA TRBJ2-2
CASSAGLAGGYNEQFF TGCGCCAGCAGTGCGGGACTAGCGGGGGGTTACAATGAGCAGTTCTTC TRBV10-1 TRBD2 NA TRBJ2-1
CASSISTINEQYF TGTGCCAGTAGTATATCGACAATAAACGAGCAGTACTTC TRBV19 NA NA TRBJ2-7
CASSPGQGNSNQPQHF TGCGCCAGCAGCCCGGGACAGGGCAATAGCAATCAGCCCCAGCATTTT TRBV5-1 TRBD1 NA TRBJ1-5
CAWSVSLLNQPQHF TGTGCCTGGAGTGTTAGCCTGCTAAATCAGCCCCAGCATTTT TRBV30 NA NA TRBJ1-5
CASSPSRGYNSPLHF TGTGCCAGCAGTCCTTCCCGGGGTTATAATTCACCCCTCCACTTT TRBV27 NA few TRBJ1-6
CASSRENTGELFF TGTGCCAGCAGCCGAGAAAACACCGGGGAGCTGTTTTTT TRBV7-9 NA NA TRBJ2-2
CASSTTFLQGAREQYF TGTGCCAGCAGTACGACATTCCTCCAGGGGGCGAGGGAGCAGTACTTC TRBV5-5 TRBD1 few TRBJ2-7
CASSRGGAGEYGYTF TGCGCCAGCAGCCGAGGGGGCGCGGGCGAATATGGCTACACCTTC TRBV4-1 TRBD1 NA TRBJ1-2
CASSPFLDRHPSYSNQPQHF TGTGCCAGTAGTCCATTCCTCGACAGGCACCCCTCGTATAGCAATCAGCCCCAGCATTTT TRBV19 NA NA TRBJ1-5
CASSLGLLYGYTF TGTGCCAGCAGCCTCGGACTCCTCTATGGCTACACCTTC TRBV6-1 NA few TRBJ1-2
CASSRTGKNTEAFF TGTGCCAGCAGCCGAACAGGGAAGAACACTGAAGCTTTCTTT TRBV7-6 NA NA TRBJ1-1
CASSLVGEGQYF TGCGCCAGCAGCTTGGTAGGGGAGGGGCAGTATTTT TRBV5-1 TRBD2 once TRBJ2-3
CASSLGAETQYF TGTGCCAGCAGCTTGGGGGCAGAGACCCAGTACTTC TRBV5-6 NA NA TRBJ2-5
CASRLGQGRQPQHF TGTGCCAGTAGGCTAGGACAGGGGCGTCAGCCCCAGCATTTT TRBV19 TRBD1 NA TRBJ1-5
CASSLPGTSGGGEQFF TGCGCCAGCAGCTTACCCGGGACTAGCGGGGGTGGGGAGCAGTTCTTC TRBV5-1 TRBD2 NA TRBJ2-1
CASARLPGQGATGELFF TGTGCCAGCGCTCGCCTGCCGGGACAGGGGGCCACCGGGGAGCTGTTTTTT TRBV19 TRBD1 NA TRBJ2-2
CASRAQGNGSPLHF TGCGCCAGCAGGGCCCAGGGAAACGGTTCACCCCTCCACTTT TRBV10-2 NA NA TRBJ1-6